A selection of T cell receptor beta chains follows, all from one sample in a study of shared clonotypes between healthy human individuals. The data were produced by immunoSEQ multiplex PCR, yet TCRdb's version contains in-frame clones alone and is incomplete. The sample consists of around 1.5 million clones, approximately 98% of them appearing once. The specimen sequenced was naive CD4+ T cells sorted from blood. Receptors originate from a man aged 30 to 45 in good health. CDR3s include the opening cysteine and the closing phenylalanine or tryptophan. D genes are given only for firm matches. A clone size is listed for some rows: how often the clone was seen (once, few, many), or a class if it is expanded.

J: TRBJ2-7; V: TRBV28; size: .; D: TRBD2; CDR3: CASSLRTSGNYEQYF; DNA: TGTGCCAGCAGTTTAAGGACTAGCGGAAATTACGAGCAGTACTTC
J: TRBJ1-4; V: TRBV18; size: .; D: .; CDR3: CASSPASGGTNEKLFF; DNA: TGTGCCAGCTCACCCGCTTCCGGGGGAACTAATGAAAAACTGTTTTTT
J: TRBJ2-7; V: TRBV5-1; size: .; D: TRBD2; CDR3: CASSPSGGNSSYEQYF; DNA: TGCGCCAGCAGTCCATCGGGGGGGAACAGCTCCTACGAGCAGTACTTC
J: TRBJ2-2; V: TRBV5-4; size: .; D: .; CDR3: CASSLGRGTLNTGELFF; DNA: TGTGCCAGCAGCTTGGGTCGCGGGACTTTGAACACCGGGGAGCTGTTTTTT
J: TRBJ1-2; V: TRBV6-5; size: .; D: TRBD1; CDR3: CASRRPGQRMGGYTF; DNA: TGTGCCAGCAGACGACCGGGACAGAGAATGGGTGGCTACACCTTC
J: TRBJ2-7; V: TRBV7-2; size: .; D: .; CDR3: CASSLEGSRNEQYF; DNA: TGTGCCAGCAGCTTAGAAGGGAGCCGGAACGAGCAGTACTTC
J: TRBJ2-7; V: TRBV28; size: once; D: .; CDR3: CASNGGLLSYEQYF; DNA: TGTGCCAGCAACGGAGGACTCCTATCCTACGAGCAGTACTTC
J: TRBJ2-7; V: TRBV6-6; size: .; D: .; CDR3: CASSYSIVSTEQYF; DNA: TGTGCCAGCAGTTACTCGATTGTATCCACGGAGCAGTACTTC
J: TRBJ1-5; V: TRBV28; size: .; D: .; CDR3: CASSLNPATTQHF; DNA: TGTGCCAGCAGTTTAAACCCCGCCACGACCCAGCATTTT
J: TRBJ2-1; V: TRBV5-4; size: .; D: TRBD2; CDR3: CASSGGLALSSYNEQFF; DNA: TGTGCCAGCAGCGGCGGACTAGCCCTTAGCTCCTACAATGAGCAGTTCTTC
J: TRBJ2-7; V: TRBV29-1; size: .; D: .; CDR3: CSVRTGRYEQYF; DNA: TGCAGCGTTCGAACAGGGAGGTACGAGCAGTACTTC
J: TRBJ2-2; V: TRBV10-3; size: .; D: .; CDR3: CAIRGTENTGELFF; DNA: TGTGCCATCAGGGGGACGGAGAACACCGGGGAGCTGTTTTTT